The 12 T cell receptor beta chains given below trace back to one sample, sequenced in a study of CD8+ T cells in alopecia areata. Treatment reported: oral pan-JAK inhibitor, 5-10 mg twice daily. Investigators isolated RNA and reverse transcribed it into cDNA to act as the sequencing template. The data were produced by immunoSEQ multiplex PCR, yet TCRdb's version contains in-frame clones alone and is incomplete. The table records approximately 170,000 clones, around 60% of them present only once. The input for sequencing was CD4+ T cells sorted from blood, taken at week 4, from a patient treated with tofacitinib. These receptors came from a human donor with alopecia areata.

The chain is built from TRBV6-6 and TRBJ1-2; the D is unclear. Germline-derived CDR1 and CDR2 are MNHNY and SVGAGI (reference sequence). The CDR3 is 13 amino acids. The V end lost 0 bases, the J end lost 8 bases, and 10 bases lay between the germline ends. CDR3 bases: TGTGCCAGCAGTTACTCAGGAGTGGAAGGCTACACCTTC. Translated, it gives CASSYSGVEGYTF.

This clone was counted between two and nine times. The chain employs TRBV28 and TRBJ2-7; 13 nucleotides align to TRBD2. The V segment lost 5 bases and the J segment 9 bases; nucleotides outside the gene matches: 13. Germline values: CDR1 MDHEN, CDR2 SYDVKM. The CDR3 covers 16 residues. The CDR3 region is CASSPPLGLAGLGQYF. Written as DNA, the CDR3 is TGTGCCAGCAGTCCCCCTCTGGGACTAGCGGGGTTGGGGCAGTACTTC. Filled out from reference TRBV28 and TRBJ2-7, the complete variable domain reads DVKVTQSSRYLVKRTGEKVFLECVQDMDHENMFWYRQDPGLGLRLIYFSYDVKMKEKGDIPEGYSVSREKKERFSLILESASTNQTSMYLCASSPPLGLAGLGQYFGPGTRLTVT.

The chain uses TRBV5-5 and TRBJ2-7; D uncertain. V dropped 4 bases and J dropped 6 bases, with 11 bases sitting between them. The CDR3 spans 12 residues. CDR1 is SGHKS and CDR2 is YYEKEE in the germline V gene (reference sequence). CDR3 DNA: TGTGCCAGCAGCCCCGCGCGAGGCGAGCAGTACTTC. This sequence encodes CASSPARGEQYF.

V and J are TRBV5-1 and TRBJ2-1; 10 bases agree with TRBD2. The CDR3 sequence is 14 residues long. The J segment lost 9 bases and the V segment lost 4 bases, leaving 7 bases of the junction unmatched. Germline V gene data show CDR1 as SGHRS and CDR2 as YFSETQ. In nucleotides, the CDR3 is TGCGCCAGCAGCCGGTCTAGCGGGAGTGGTGAGCAGTTCTTC. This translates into CASSRSSGSGEQFF.

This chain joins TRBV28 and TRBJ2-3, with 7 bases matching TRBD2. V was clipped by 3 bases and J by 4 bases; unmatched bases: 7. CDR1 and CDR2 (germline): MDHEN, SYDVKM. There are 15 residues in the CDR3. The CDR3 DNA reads TGTGCCAGCAGTTTCGCGGGAGTGGGCCCAGATACGCAGTATTTT. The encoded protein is CASSFAGVGPDTQYF.

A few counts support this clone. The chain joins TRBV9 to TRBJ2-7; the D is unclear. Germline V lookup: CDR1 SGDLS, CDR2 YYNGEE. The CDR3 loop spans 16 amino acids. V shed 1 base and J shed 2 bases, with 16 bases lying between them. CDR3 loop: CASSVYGQAAPYEQYF. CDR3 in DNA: TGTGCCAGCAGCGTATACGGGCAGGCGGCACCCTACGAGCAGTACTTC. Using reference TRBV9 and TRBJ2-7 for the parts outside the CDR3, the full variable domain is DSGVTQTPKHLITATGQRVTLRCSPRSGDLSVYWYQQSLDQGLQFLIQYYNGEERAKGNILERFSAQQFPDLHSELNLSSLELGDSALYFCASSVYGQAAPYEQYFGPGTRLTVT.

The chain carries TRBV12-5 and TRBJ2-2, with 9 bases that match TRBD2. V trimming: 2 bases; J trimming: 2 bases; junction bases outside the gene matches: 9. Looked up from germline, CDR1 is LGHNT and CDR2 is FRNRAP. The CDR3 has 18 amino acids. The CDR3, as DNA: TGTGCTAGTGGTTTGCAGACAGTAGCGGGAGCAAACACCGGGGAGCTGTTTTTT. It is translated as CASGLQTVAGANTGELFF.

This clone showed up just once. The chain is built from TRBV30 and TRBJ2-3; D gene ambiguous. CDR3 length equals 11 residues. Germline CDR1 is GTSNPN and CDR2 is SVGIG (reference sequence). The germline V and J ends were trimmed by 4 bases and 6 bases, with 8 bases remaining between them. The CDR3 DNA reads TGTGCCTGGACCAACGTGGATACGCAGTATTTT. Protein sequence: CAWTNVDTQYF.

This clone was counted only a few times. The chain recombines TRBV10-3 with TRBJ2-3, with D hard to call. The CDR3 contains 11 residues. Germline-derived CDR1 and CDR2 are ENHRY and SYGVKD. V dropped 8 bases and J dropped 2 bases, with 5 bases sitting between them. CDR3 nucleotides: TGTGCCATCGGGTCCACAGATACGCAGTATTTT. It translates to CAIGSTDTQYF.

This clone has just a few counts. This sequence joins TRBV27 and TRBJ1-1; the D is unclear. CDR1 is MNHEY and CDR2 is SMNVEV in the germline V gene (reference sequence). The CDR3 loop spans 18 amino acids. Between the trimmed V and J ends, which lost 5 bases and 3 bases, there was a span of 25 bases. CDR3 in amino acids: CASSPRILDFTKDTEAFF. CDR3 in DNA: TGTGCCAGCAGTCCGCGGATATTGGATTTTACGAAGGACACTGAAGCTTTCTTT.

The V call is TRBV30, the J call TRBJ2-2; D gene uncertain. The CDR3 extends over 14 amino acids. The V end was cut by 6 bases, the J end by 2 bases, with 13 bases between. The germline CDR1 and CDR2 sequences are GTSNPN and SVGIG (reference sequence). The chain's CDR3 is CACLRGGNTGELFF. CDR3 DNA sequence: TGTGCCTGCCTCCGTGGTGGTAACACCGGGGAGCTGTTTTTT.

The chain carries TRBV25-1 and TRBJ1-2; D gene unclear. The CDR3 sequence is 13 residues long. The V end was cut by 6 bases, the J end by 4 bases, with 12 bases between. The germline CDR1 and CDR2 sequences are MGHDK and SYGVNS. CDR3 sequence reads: CASRMDGSYGYTF. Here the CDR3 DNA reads TGTGCCAGCAGAATGGACGGAAGCTATGGCTACACCTTC.